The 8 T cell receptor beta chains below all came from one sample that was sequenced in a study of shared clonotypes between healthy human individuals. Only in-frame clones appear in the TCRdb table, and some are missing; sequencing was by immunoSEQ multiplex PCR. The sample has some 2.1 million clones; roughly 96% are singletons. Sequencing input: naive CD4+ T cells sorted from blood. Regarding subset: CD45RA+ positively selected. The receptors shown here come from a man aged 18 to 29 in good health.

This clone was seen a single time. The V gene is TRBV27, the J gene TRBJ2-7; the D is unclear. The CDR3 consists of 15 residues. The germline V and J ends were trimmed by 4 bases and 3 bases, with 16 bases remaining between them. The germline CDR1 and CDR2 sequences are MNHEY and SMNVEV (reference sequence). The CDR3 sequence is CASSSLQKPVYEQYF. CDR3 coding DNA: TGTGCCAGCAGTTCCCTTCAAAAACCTGTCTACGAGCAGTACTTC.

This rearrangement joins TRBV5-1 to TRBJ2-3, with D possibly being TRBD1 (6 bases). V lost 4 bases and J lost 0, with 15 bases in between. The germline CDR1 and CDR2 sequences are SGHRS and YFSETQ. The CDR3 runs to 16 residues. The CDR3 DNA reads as TGCGCCAGCAGCGCGGGCCAGGGGTCTAGCACAGATACGCAGTATTTT. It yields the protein CASSAGQGSSTDTQYF.

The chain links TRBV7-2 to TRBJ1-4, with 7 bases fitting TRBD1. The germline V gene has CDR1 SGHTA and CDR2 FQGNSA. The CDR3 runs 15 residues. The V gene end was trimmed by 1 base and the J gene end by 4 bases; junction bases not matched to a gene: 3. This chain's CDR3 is CASSLEGQNNEKLFF. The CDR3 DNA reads TGTGCCAGCAGCTTAGAGGGACAGAATAATGAAAAACTGTTTTTT.

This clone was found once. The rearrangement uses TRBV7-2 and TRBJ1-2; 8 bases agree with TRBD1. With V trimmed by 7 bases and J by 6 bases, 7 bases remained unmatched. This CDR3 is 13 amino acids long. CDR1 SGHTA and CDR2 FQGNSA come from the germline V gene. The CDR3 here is CASKPDRDDGYTF. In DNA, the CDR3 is TGTGCCAGCAAGCCGGACAGGGATGATGGCTACACCTTC.

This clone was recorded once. CDR3 in DNA: TGCGCCAGCAGCCAAGAGGGCGGCCCGGGGGAGCAGTACTTC. The encoded protein is CASSQEGGPGEQYF. This chain uses TRBV4-1 with TRBJ2-7, with D tentatively TRBD2 (5 bases). Trimming removed 0 bases from V and 7 bases from J, with 13 bases in between. The CDR3 length is 14 residues. Per the germline V gene, CDR1 is MGHRA and CDR2 is YSYEKL.

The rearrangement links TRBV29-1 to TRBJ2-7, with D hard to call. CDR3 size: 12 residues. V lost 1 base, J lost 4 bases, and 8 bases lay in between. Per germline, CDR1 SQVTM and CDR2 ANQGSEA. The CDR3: CSVEGDGYEQYF. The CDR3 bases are TGCAGCGTTGAAGGGGATGGGTACGAGCAGTACTTC.

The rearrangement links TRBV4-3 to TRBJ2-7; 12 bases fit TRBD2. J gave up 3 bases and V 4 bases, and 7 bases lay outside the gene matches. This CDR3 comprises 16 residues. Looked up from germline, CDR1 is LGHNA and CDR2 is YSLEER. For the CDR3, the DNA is TGCGCCAGCAGCCCCTTTTTGACTAGCGGGAGCTACGAGCAGTACTTC. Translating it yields CASSPFLTSGSYEQYF.

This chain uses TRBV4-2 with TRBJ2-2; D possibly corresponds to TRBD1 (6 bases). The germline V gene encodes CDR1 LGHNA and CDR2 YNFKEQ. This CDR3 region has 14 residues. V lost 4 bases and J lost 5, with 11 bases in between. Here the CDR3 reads CASSLEGQTGELFF. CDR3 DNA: TGTGCCAGCAGCCTTGAAGGACAGACCGGGGAGCTGTTTTTT.